The entry below describes one T cell receptor beta chain. What it recognizes is unknown. The record originates from a study of identical twins. The study, taken as a whole, reports: With abundant cord blood beta clonotypes, insertions were fewer; memory repertoires showed no such pattern. Out-of-frame alpha sequences common to twins exhibited an excess of low generation probability.

V was pared by 4 bases and J by 4 bases, with 7 bases of the junction left unmatched. The CDR3 length is 13 residues. Germline CDR1 reads SQVTM; CDR2 reads ANQGSEA. Donors were all healthy Caucasians. TCRdb used MiXCR to reprocess the 5' RACE reads, holding one entry per CDR3 protein. The sample yields about 460,000 distinct CDR3 sequences, more than 13% seen once. The sample also formed part of further work on yellow fever vaccine responses in identical twins.

Source material: CD4+ T cells sorted from blood. The gene calls are TRBV29-1 and TRBJ2-7, with 7 positions matching TRBD1. This sequence originates from a woman younger than 35 in good health. The CDR3 here is CSVGGQGEYEQYF. DNA for the CDR3: TGCAGCGTTGGGGGTCAGGGGGAATACGAGCAGTACTTC.